Below, 31 T cell receptor beta chains from the same sample are listed, as sequenced in a study of T cells in localized non-small cell lung cancer. The repertoire was sequenced with immunoSEQ multiplex PCR; TCRdb's copy has only in-frame clones and lacks some. The sample carries around 2,000 clones, around 21% recorded once. This specimen was normal lung tissue next to the tumor, taken before any cancer treatment. These receptors originate from a woman aged 35 to 69 with stage I lung adenocarcinoma.

V is TRBV2 and J is TRBJ2-3; 12 nucleotides agree with TRBD2. The CDR3 has 16 residues. Germline-derived CDR1 and CDR2 are SNHLY and FYNNEI. V dropped 5 bases and J dropped 4; count of bases not matched to a gene: 7. The CDR3 DNA reads TGTGCCAGCAGTTCGACTAGCGGGGGATCGGCAGATACGCAGTATTTT. Translated: CASSSTSGGSADTQYF.

The chain joins TRBV18 to TRBJ2-6, with 8 bases identical to TRBD1. This CDR3 region has 15 residues. With 4 bases clipped from V and 1 base from J, the junction kept 0 bases outside the gene matches. CDR1 and CDR2 (germline): KGHSH, LQKENI. CDR3 residues: CASSRQGSGANVLTF. The CDR3 DNA reads TGTGCCAGCTCACGACAGGGGTCTGGGGCCAACGTCCTGACTTTC. The variable domain in full, completed from reference TRBV18 and TRBJ2-6, reads NAGVMQNPRHLVRRRGQEARLRCSPMKGHSHVYWYRQLPEEGLKFMVYLQKENIIDESGMPKERFSAEFPKEGPSILRIQQVVRGDSAAYFCASSRQGSGANVLTFGAGSRLTVL.

By sample share, this clone is large. This chain links TRBV11-3 with TRBJ1-1; tentatively, D is TRBD1 (5 bases). The CDR3 has 14 amino acids. V was pared by 2 bases and J by 3 bases, with 10 bases between. Germline loops: CDR1 SGHNT, CDR2 YENEEA. CDR3 protein: CASSLQSRDTEAFF. The DNA for the CDR3 is TGTGCCAGCAGCTTACAGTCCAGGGACACTGAAGCTTTCTTT.

The chain has TRBV11-3 and TRBJ1-3; 7 bases agree with TRBD1. The CDR3 spans 15 residues. V shed 4 bases, J shed 4 bases, and the junction held 7 bases outside the gene matches. In germline, CDR1 is SGHNT, CDR2 YENEEA. The CDR3 here is CASSSRTGAGNTIYF. As DNA, the CDR3 is TGTGCCAGCAGCTCTCGGACAGGCGCGGGAAACACCATATATTTT.

This clone was picked up a small number of times. V is TRBV6-8 and J is TRBJ2-1, with D possibly matching TRBD2 (5 bases). Germline V gives CDR1 MNHGY, CDR2 SAAAGT. CDR3 length: 17 residues. The V end lost 5 bases, the J end lost 4 bases, and 21 bases lay between the germline ends. The CDR3 nucleotides read TGTGCCAGCAGTCCGCTCGGACTCACCACGGAATACAATGAGCAGTTCTTC. The encoded protein is CASSPLGLTTEYNEQFF.

This clone was seen only a few times. DNA of the CDR3: TGTGCCAGCACCTTTAGCGGGGGGGCAGGGGATACGCAGTATTTT. Translating it yields CASTFSGGAGDTQYF. The chain has TRBV12-5 and TRBJ2-3, with 11 bases that match TRBD2. The CDR3 runs to 15 residues. Germline CDR1 reads LGHNT; CDR2 reads FRNRAP.

This clone was detected a few times. The rearrangement links TRBV6-8 to TRBJ2-2, with 7 bases that match TRBD1. Germline CDR1 and CDR2: MNHGY and SAAAGT. This CDR3 has 15 residues. V shed 4 bases, J shed 9 bases, and the junction held 11 bases outside the gene matches. CDR3 in DNA: TGTGCCAGCAGTTTGGACAGGAGTCGGCGCCGGGAGCTGTTTTTT. It is translated as CASSLDRSRRRELFF.

This chain links TRBV14 with TRBJ1-6; D unresolved. The CDR3 contains 15 residues. Germline V gene lookup returns CDR1 SGHDN and CDR2 FVKESK. V lost 1 base and J lost 5, with 9 bases in between. The CDR3 sequence: CASSQARWDNSPLHF. The CDR3 bases are TGTGCCAGCAGCCAAGCCCGTTGGGATAATTCACCCCTCCACTTT.

The chain recombines TRBV6-7 with TRBJ2-7; D unresolved. TRBV6-7 is filed as an ORF, its function uncertain. Trimming left V 11 bases short and J 0 bases short, with 14 bases between. The CDR3 is 13 residues long. The CDR3 loop is CAAHKHDSYEQYF. CDR3 in DNA: TGTGCCGCACATAAGCATGACTCCTACGAGCAGTACTTC.

This clone was recorded a few times. The gene calls are TRBV4-1 and TRBJ2-3; possibly TRBD1 for D (7 bases). CDR1 is MGHRA and CDR2 is YSYEKL in the germline V gene. The CDR3 covers 19 residues. Trimming removed 0 bases at V and 2 bases at J, with 21 bases between. CDR3 coding DNA: TGCGCCAGCAGCCAAGATCTTCGAGGAGGGGGCCGTACCACAGATACGCAGTATTTT. It translates to CASSQDLRGGGRTTDTQYF.

This clone is termed medium-sized. This chain joins TRBV9 and TRBJ1-1; 10 positions match TRBD1. CDR1 and CDR2 from the germline V gene are SGDLS and YYNGEE. The CDR3 sequence is 15 residues long. V lost 3 bases to trimming and J lost 8 bases; unmatched junction nucleotides: 10. The DNA of the CDR3 is TGTGCCAGCAGCGCAGGACAGGGGGTCAGTGGGGAAGCTTTCTTT. Translated, it gives CASSAGQGVSGEAFF.

This clone was picked up a small number of times. The V gene is TRBV11-3, the J gene TRBJ2-3; D call uncertain. The CDR3 is 14 amino acids. Trimming removed 2 bases from V and 4 bases from J, with 10 bases in between. Per the germline V gene, CDR1 is SGHNT and CDR2 is YENEEA. In DNA form, the CDR3 reads TGTGCCAGCAGCTTAATGGTAGTATCAGATACGCAGTATTTT. Its protein product is CASSLMVVSDTQYF.

The J gene is TRBJ2-3, the V gene TRBV11-3, with 8 bases fitting TRBD1. V gave up 4 bases and J gave up 4 bases; unmatched junction bases: 4. The CDR3 length is 14 residues. Germline values: CDR1 SGHNT, CDR2 YENEEA. The CDR3 loop is CASSSGQGPDTQYF. CDR3 DNA: TGTGCCAGCAGCTCTGGACAGGGACCAGATACGCAGTATTTT. The variable domain in full, completed from reference TRBV11-3 and TRBJ2-3, reads EAGVVQSPRYKIIEKKQPVAFWCNPISGHNTLYWYLQNLGQGPELLIRYENEEAVDDSQLPKDRFSAERLKGVDSTLKIQPAELGDSAVYLCASSSGQGPDTQYFGPGTRLTVL.

This chain uses TRBV29-1 with TRBJ1-1; TRBD1 is a possible D gene (6 bases). V lost 3 bases to trimming and J lost 2 bases, with 16 bases between them. Germline V gives CDR1 SQVTM, CDR2 ANQGSEA. The CDR3 is 15 residues long. The CDR3 coding sequence is TGCAGCGTTGAGTTTTGGGGGGCCAGAAACACTGAAGCTTTCTTT. Translated: CSVEFWGARNTEAFF. The full variable domain, completed using reference TRBV29-1 and TRBJ1-1, is SAVISQKPSRDICQRGTSLTIQCQVDSQVTMMFWYRQQPGQSLTLIATANQGSEATYESGFVIDKFPISRPNLTFSTLTVSNMSPEDSSIYLCSVEFWGARNTEAFFGQGTRLTVV.

The gene calls are TRBV6-4 and TRBJ2-5; D uncertain. This CDR3 spans 11 amino acids. From germline, CDR1 is MRHNA and CDR2 SNTAGT. V shed 5 bases and J shed 5 bases, with 6 bases lying between them. CDR3 coding DNA: TGTGCCAGCAGTTCTTACGAGACCCAGTACTTC. Protein product: CASSSYETQYF.

This clone has only a few counts. The chain links TRBV9 to TRBJ2-2; 7 nucleotides align to TRBD2. Germline CDR1 and CDR2: SGDLS and YYNGEE. The CDR3 length is 17 residues. The V segment lost 5 bases and the J segment 3 bases; nucleotides outside the gene matches: 13. The CDR3 coding sequence is TGTGCCAGCAGTGACCCTAGCGGCACAGTTGACACCGGGGAGCTGTTTTTT. Protein: CASSDPSGTVDTGELFF.

The chain carries TRBV6-8 and TRBJ1-1, with D possibly TRBD1 on 5 matching bases. Between the trimmed V and J ends, which lost 2 bases and 3 bases, there was a span of 13 bases. The CDR3 is 15 residues long. CDR1 MNHGY and CDR2 SAAAGT come from the germline V gene. CDR3 sequence: CASSYVGRAYTEAFF. The CDR3 DNA follows: TGTGCCAGCAGTTACGTTGGCAGGGCCTACACTGAAGCTTTCTTT.

The CDR3 sequence is CSVGVEDLYGYTF. The CDR3 coding sequence is TGCAGCGTTGGGGTTGAAGACCTTTATGGCTACACCTTC. The V call is TRBV29-1, the J call TRBJ1-2; D not resolved. Trimming pared 4 bases from V and 5 bases from J, leaving 14 bases between. CDR3 length: 13 amino acids. Germline V gene sequence: CDR1 SQVTM, CDR2 ANQGSEA. The full variable domain, in which reference TRBV29-1 and TRBJ1-2 provide the parts outside the CDR3, is SAVISQKPSRDICQRGTSLTIQCQVDSQVTMMFWYRQQPGQSLTLIATANQGSEATYESGFVIDKFPISRPNLTFSTLTVSNMSPEDSSIYLCSVGVEDLYGYTFGSGTRLTVV.

This clone was detected only a few times. The CDR3 reads CASSRTGEGEQYF. The CDR3 DNA follows: TGTGCCAGCAGTCGTACAGGCGAGGGCGAGCAGTACTTC. The chain combines TRBV7-1 with TRBJ2-7; D assignment may be TRBD1 or TRBD2 (5 bases each). TRBV7-1 has ORF status, its function being uncertain. The CDR3 loop spans 13 amino acids. Trimming took 6 bases from V and 6 from J, leaving 15 bases between them.

By sample fraction, this clone is medium-sized. The chain employs TRBV7-2 and TRBJ2-2; the match to TRBD1 covers 7 bases. CDR3 length: 13 amino acids. V was pared by 5 bases and J by 7 bases, with 4 bases of the junction left unmatched. Germline V CDR1 and CDR2: SGHTA, FQGNSA. The DNA for the CDR3 is TGTGCCAGCAGCCCTGACAGGGTCGGGGAGCTGTTTTTT. As protein: CASSPDRVGELFF.

By sample fraction, this clone is large. This chain links TRBV11-3 with TRBJ2-1; TRBD2 matches at 10 bases. V lost 5 bases to trimming and J lost 4 bases; unmatched junction nucleotides: 5. There are 15 residues in the CDR3. The germline V gene encodes CDR1 SGHNT and CDR2 YENEEA. CDR3 DNA sequence: TGTGCCAGCAGCCCCACTAGCGGGGAGTACAATGAGCAGTTCTTC. This sequence encodes CASSPTSGEYNEQFF.

The chain uses TRBV6-8 and TRBJ1-4; D is unclear. With 6 bases removed from V and 10 bases from J, the gap between germline ends came to 18 bases. The CDR3 runs to 14 residues. Germline V gives CDR1 MNHGY, CDR2 SAAAGT. CDR3 sequence reads: CASSTAESFGKLFF. The CDR3 DNA reads as TGTGCCAGCAGCACCGCAGAGTCCTTCGGAAAACTGTTTTTT.

The J gene is TRBJ1-2, the V gene TRBV5-1; possibly TRBD1 for D (6 bases). Germline CDR1 SGHRS, CDR2 YFSETQ. Trimming stripped 0 bases from V and 8 bases from J, with 14 bases between. The CDR3 covers 14 residues. The CDR3 DNA reads as TGCGCCAGCAGCTTGGGGGGACTTGGACAGGGCTACACCTTC. Translated, it gives CASSLGGLGQGYTF. The whole variable domain, filled in from reference TRBV5-1 and TRBJ1-2, reads KAGVTQTPRYLIKTRGQQVTLSCSPISGHRSVSWYQQTPGQGLQFLFEYFSETQRNKGNFPGRFSGRQFSNSRSEMNVSTLELGDSALYLCASSLGGLGQGYTFGSGTRLTVV.

This chain connects TRBV29-1 to TRBJ1-5; tentative D call: TRBD1 (6 bases). V was cut by 7 bases and J by 7 bases, with 20 bases left in between. Germline V gene sequence: CDR1 SQVTM, CDR2 ANQGSEA. CDR3 length: 14 residues. CDR3 coding DNA: TGCAGCGCCTCCATTGGGGGGGCACGGCAGCCCCAGCATTTT. Amino acid sequence: CSASIGGARQPQHF. Full variable domain (missing parts from reference TRBV29-1 and TRBJ1-5): SAVISQKPSRDICQRGTSLTIQCQVDSQVTMMFWYRQQPGQSLTLIATANQGSEATYESGFVIDKFPISRPNLTFSTLTVSNMSPEDSSIYLCSASIGGARQPQHFGDGTRLSIL.

The chain recombines TRBV11-3 with TRBJ2-7, with D perhaps TRBD1 (6 bases). CDR3 length equals 15 residues. The V and J ends lost 5 bases and 3 bases respectively, with 17 bases between them. Germline loops: CDR1 SGHNT, CDR2 YENEEA. DNA of the CDR3: TGTGCCAGCAGCGTCGACAGGCGTTCGAGCTACGAGCAGTACTTC. Protein: CASSVDRRSSYEQYF.

The chain has TRBV19 and TRBJ2-7; D might be TRBD1 (5 bases). V lost 6 bases to trimming and J lost 3 bases, with 15 bases between them. This CDR3 has 14 residues. CDR1 and CDR2 from the germline V gene are LNHDA and SQIVND (reference sequence). The CDR3 is CASSPQGFGYEQYF. The CDR3 DNA is TGTGCCAGTAGCCCTCAGGGATTCGGCTACGAGCAGTACTTC.

The gene calls are TRBV30 and TRBJ2-1; D gene uncertain. CDR3 length: 13 residues. Germline CDR1 and CDR2: GTSNPN and SVGIG (reference sequence). The germline V and J ends were trimmed by 0 bases and 10 bases, with 13 bases remaining between them. CDR3 region: CAWSVLLVREQFF. The CDR3, as DNA: TGTGCCTGGAGTGTACTACTCGTCCGGGAGCAGTTCTTC.

In its sample, this clone ranks as medium-sized. The genes are TRBV6-8 and TRBJ1-4; D gene unclear. The ends were cut back, 5 bases at V and 8 bases at J, with 15 bases in the middle. Germline V gene data show CDR1 as MNHGY and CDR2 as SAAAGT. The CDR3 spans 14 residues. CDR3 residues: CASSISAGGEKLFF. CDR3 bases: TGTGCCAGCAGTATTAGTGCGGGCGGCGAAAAACTGTTTTTT.

This clone was observed a few times. V gene TRBV6-8 combines with J gene TRBJ1-5, with D tentatively TRBD1 (6 bases). CDR1 MNHGY and CDR2 SAAAGT come from the germline V gene. The CDR3 has 15 amino acids. V was shortened by 5 bases and J by 7 bases, with 18 bases between the two germline ends. The CDR3 sequence: CASSEREQGRQPQHF. The CDR3 DNA is TGTGCCAGCAGTGAGCGAGAACAGGGACGGCAGCCCCAGCATTTT.

This clone is medium-sized in the sample. The V call is TRBV11-3, the J call TRBJ1-3; 7 bases fit TRBD1. The CDR3 is made up of 14 amino acids. Trimming cost V 6 bases and J 2 bases; bases outside gene matches: 4. The germline V gene encodes CDR1 SGHNT and CDR2 YENEEA. CDR3 in DNA: TGTGCCAGCAGACCCCAGGGGGCTGGAAACACCATATATTTT. It translates to CASRPQGAGNTIYF. Full variable domain (outside the CDR3, taken from reference TRBV11-3 and TRBJ1-3): EAGVVQSPRYKIIEKKQPVAFWCNPISGHNTLYWYLQNLGQGPELLIRYENEEAVDDSQLPKDRFSAERLKGVDSTLKIQPAELGDSAVYLCASRPQGAGNTIYFGEGSWLTVV.

The J gene is TRBJ2-7, the V gene TRBV19; either TRBD1 or TRBD2 may supply D (5 bases each). From germline, CDR1 is LNHDA and CDR2 SQIVND (reference sequence). The CDR3 runs 14 residues. The germline V and J ends were trimmed by 4 bases and 5 bases, with 15 bases remaining between them. The CDR3 region has the DNA TGTGCCAGTAGTAGGGACCACGATAGAAACGAGCAGTACTTC. This sequence encodes CASSRDHDRNEQYF.